Detailed here is one TCR beta chain. V trimming: 1 base; J trimming: 9 bases; junction bases outside the gene matches: 2. CDR3 size: 15 residues. The germline V gene encodes CDR1 LGHNA and CDR2 YNFKEQ. Assay used: immunoSEQ multiplex PCR; TCRdb lists only in-frame clones, some missing. The sample lists tens of thousands of clones, 83% occurring once. These data belong to a study of blood T cell repertoires in COVID-19. The wider study: Samples of COVID-19 (acute and convalescent) were obtained from the United States, Italy and Spain.

V gene TRBV4-2 combines with J gene TRBJ2-1; 14 bases are a match to TRBD2. This TCR came from an elderly woman with acute or convalescent COVID-19. The sequencing sample was made of peripheral blood. DNA for the CDR3: TGTGCCAGCAGCCAAGGGACTAGCGGGAGGCCTGAGCAGTTCTTC. This codes for CASSQGTSGRPEQFF.